This T cell receptor beta chain was profiled in a study of post-analysis software for immune sequencing data. Study at large: The study covered relapsing-remitting, secondary progressive and progressive-relapsing courses of multiple sclerosis.

For this clonotype: Its antigen remains unidentified.

Carried by the TCR beta cDNA libraries were unique molecular identifiers. TCRdb re-analysed the PCR reads in MiXCR, keeping a single row per CDR3 protein. The sample gives hundreds of thousands of distinct CDR3 sequences, about 50% of which show up once; 4.6% is in the top ten. Study observations and caveats: Same-batch samples co-clustered strongly by F measure. Relative to controls, patients with multiple sclerosis showed significantly lower normalized Chao1 diversity. When patients were compared with controls, a handful of TRBV segments were more frequent, TRBV5-6, TRBV5-1 and TRBV20-1 among them.

Trimming left V 0 bases short and J 3 bases short, with 9 bases between. The germline gives CDR1 SGHRS, CDR2 YFSETQ. The CDR3 is 14 amino acids. The sample comprised blood. The rearrangement links TRBV5-1 to TRBJ2-5; TRBD1 might be the D (5 bases). This receptor was identified in a girl aged 5-17 years with multiple sclerosis. CDR3 sequence reads: CASSLGQPKETQYF. For the CDR3, the DNA is TGCGCCAGCAGCTTGGGACAGCCAAAAGAGACCCAGTACTTC.